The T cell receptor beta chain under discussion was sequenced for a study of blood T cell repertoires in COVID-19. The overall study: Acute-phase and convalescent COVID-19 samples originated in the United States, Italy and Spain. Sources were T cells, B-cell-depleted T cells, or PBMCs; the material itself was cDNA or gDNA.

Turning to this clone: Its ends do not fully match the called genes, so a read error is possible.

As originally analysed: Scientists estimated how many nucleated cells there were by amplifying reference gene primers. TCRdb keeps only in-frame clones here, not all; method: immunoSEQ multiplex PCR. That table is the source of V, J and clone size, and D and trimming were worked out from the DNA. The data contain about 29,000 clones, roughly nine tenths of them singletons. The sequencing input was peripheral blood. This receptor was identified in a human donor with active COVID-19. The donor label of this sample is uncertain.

The DNA for the CDR3 is TGTGCTAGCAGCTTAGCAACCATGAGGGGGGAGACCCAGTACTTC. Translated: CASSLATMRGETQYF. The rearrangement joins TRBV7-7 to TRBJ2-5; a weak D match, TRBD1 (6 bases). The CDR3 has 15 amino acids. Germline-derived CDR1 and CDR2 are SSHAT and FNYEAQ (reference sequence).